Listed below are T cell receptor beta chains from one sample, sequenced in a study of cytomegalovirus exposure and HLA in healthy donors. TCRdb's copy holds only in-frame clones and misses some; the assay was immunoSEQ multiplex PCR. The sample lists 130,000 or so clones; roughly 81% were seen once. The sequenced material came from PBMCs. These receptor sequences come from a female donor in good health and CMV-seronegative. Each CDR3 is given with its conserved first and last residue. The D gene is left open where the match is weak. Rows may omit the clone size; those that give it use once, few, many or a size class.

J gene,D gene,clone size,V gene,CDR3 DNA,CDR3 protein
TRBJ1-5,TRBD1,.,TRBV29-1,TGCAGCGCCCAGACAGGGCCCGGACAGCCCCAGCATTTT,CSAQTGPGQPQHF
TRBJ2-3,.,.,TRBV18,TGTGCCAGCTCACCACACCCAGTTCCAGATACGCAGTATTTT,CASSPHPVPDTQYF
TRBJ2-7,.,.,TRBV13,TGTGCCAGCAGCTTAGGCAGGGGAACCTACGAGCAGTACTTC,CASSLGRGTYEQYF
TRBJ2-5,TRBD1,.,TRBV6-5,TGTGCCAGCAGTTACTTGGGGGAATTGACAGGGCCGACCCAGTACTTC,CASSYLGELTGPTQYF
TRBJ1-6,.,.,TRBV27,TGTGCCAGCAGTTTATCGGAGGGCACAGGTTACAATTCACCCCTCCACTTT,CASSLSEGTGYNSPLHF
TRBJ1-1,.,.,TRBV10-3,TGTGCCATCGGCCCACAGGGTGAGAACACTGAAGCTTTCTTT,CAIGPQGENTEAFF
TRBJ2-1,TRBD1,.,TRBV6-1,TGTGCCAGCAGTGCCAGGGGGATGGCCGGAGGCTCCTACAATGAGCAGTTCTTC,CASSARGMAGGSYNEQFF
TRBJ2-1,.,.,TRBV2,TGTGCCAGCTTCCGGGACTATGAGCAGTTCTTC,CASFRDYEQFF
TRBJ1-1,TRBD1,few,TRBV4-2,TGTGCCAGCAGCCGAGGGGGACAGCAGGCGAACACTGAAGCTTTCTTT,CASSRGGQQANTEAFF
TRBJ2-2,.,.,TRBV19,TGTGCCAGTAGTAGGAGCGGTTCGAACACCGGGGAGCTGTTTTTT,CASSRSGSNTGELFF
TRBJ1-6,.,.,TRBV7-6,TGTGCCAGCAGCTTAAGAGAGCAGGGAAGTAATTCACCCCTCCACTTT,CASSLREQGSNSPLHF
TRBJ1-1,.,.,TRBV5-5,TGTGCCAGCAGCTTTTCCCAGGACTCCACTGAAGCTTTCTTT,CASSFSQDSTEAFF
TRBJ2-1,TRBD2,few,TRBV7-8,TGTGCCAGCAGCCAACCTAGCGGGAGTGCCAATGAGCAGTTCTTC,CASSQPSGSANEQFF
TRBJ2-7,TRBD1,.,TRBV5-1,TGCGCCAGCAGCTCTAATCAGGGGGTTCCCTACGAGCAGTACTTC,CASSSNQGVPYEQYF
TRBJ2-1,TRBD1,.,TRBV6-5,TGTGCCAGCAGTTACTCGTACAGGGGAAATGAGCAGTTCTTC,CASSYSYRGNEQFF
TRBJ2-3,TRBD2,.,TRBV2,TGTGCCAGCAGTCATACCGGGACTACTAGCACAGATACGCAGTATTTT,CASSHTGTTSTDTQYF
TRBJ2-1,TRBD2,.,TRBV10-3,TGTGCCATCAGTGAGACCACTAGCGGATACCAGTCCTACAATGAGCAGTTCTTC,CAISETTSGYQSYNEQFF
TRBJ2-5,TRBD2,.,TRBV11-2,TGTGCCAGCAGCTTACGGCAGCGGGGGGGCCGCGAGACCCAGTACTTC,CASSLRQRGGRETQYF
TRBJ1-1,TRBD1,.,TRBV5-1,TGCGCCAGCAGCCAGGGGGTCCGGGGGGGAACTGAAGCTTTCTTT,CASSQGVRGGTEAFF
TRBJ1-4,.,.,TRBV7-9,TGTGCCAGCAGCTCAAACCAGGGCCGCGATGAAAAACTGTTTTTT,CASSSNQGRDEKLFF
TRBJ1-1,.,.,TRBV28,TGTGCCAGCAGTGTTTACAGGAATTGGAGTAAAGCTTTCTTT,CASSVYRNWSKAFF
TRBJ1-1,TRBD1,.,TRBV14,TGTGCCAGCAGCCCCGGACAGGGTGACTACACTGAAGCTTTCTTT,CASSPGQGDYTEAFF
TRBJ1-3,.,.,TRBV2,TGTGCCAGCAGAGCCGACAGCGTAGGAAACACCATATATTTT,CASRADSVGNTIYF
TRBJ1-3,.,.,TRBV6-5,TGTGCCAGCAGTACTCGCCACTCTGGAAACACCATATATTTT,CASSTRHSGNTIYF
TRBJ1-5,TRBD1,.,TRBV16,TGTGCCAGCCTCCACCAAACAGGGGGTTATAGCAATCAGCCCCAGCATTTT,CASLHQTGGYSNQPQHF
TRBJ1-1,TRBD1,.,TRBV7-9,TGTGCCAGCAGCTTAGAGTTACAGGGGAGGAGGACTGAAGCTTTCTTT,CASSLELQGRRTEAFF
TRBJ2-1,TRBD2,.,TRBV2,TGTGCCAGCGCACAAACGGGACTAGCGGGAGTTGAGCAGTTCTTC,CASAQTGLAGVEQFF
TRBJ1-1,.,.,TRBV7-2,TGTGTCAGCACCTCCACCGGCAGGGGTTGGACTTTCTTT,CVSTSTGRGWTFF
TRBJ1-5,.,.,TRBV2,TGTGCCAGCAGTGTGGCGTCGGGGGGCCAGAGACAGCCCCAGCATTTT,CASSVASGGQRQPQHF
TRBJ2-3,TRBD2,once,TRBV6-4,TGTGCCAGCAGCCCACTAGCGGGAGGCGCAGATACGCAGTATTTT,CASSPLAGGADTQYF
TRBJ1-2,.,.,TRBV6-1,TGTGCCAGCAGTGAGGGTGGGGGGAACGATGGCTACACCTTC,CASSEGGGNDGYTF
TRBJ1-2,.,once,TRBV11-1,TGTGCCAGCAGCTTAAACGGCTATGGCTACACCTTC,CASSLNGYGYTF
TRBJ2-3,TRBD2,.,TRBV5-1,TGCGCCAGCAGCACCGGGTCAGCGGGAGGAAGCACAGATACGCAGTATTTT,CASSTGSAGGSTDTQYF
TRBJ2-1,.,.,TRBV4-2,TGTGCCAGCAGCCAAGATATCGCTACGGGTGAGCAGTTCTTC,CASSQDIATGEQFF
TRBJ1-4,.,.,TRBV28,TGTGCCAGCAGTTCCCCTCGCAACGGGTATGAAAAACTGTTTTTT,CASSSPRNGYEKLFF
TRBJ2-3,TRBD2,.,TRBV5-4,TGTGCCAGCAGCCAAGGGACTAGCAGAAATACGCAGTATTTT,CASSQGTSRNTQYF
TRBJ1-5,.,.,TRBV27,TGTGCCAGCAGTGCTGAGCAGGCAAGCCAGCCCCAGCATTTT,CASSAEQASQPQHF
TRBJ1-3,TRBD1,.,TRBV5-4,TGTGCCAGCAGCCAGAGTCCCCGGGACAGGGCCGTACTTTCTGGAAACACCATATATTTT,CASSQSPRDRAVLSGNTIYF
TRBJ2-7,TRBD1,.,TRBV6-1,TGTGCCAGCAGACCCCCGGGACAGGGGGCCTACGAGCAGTACTTC,CASRPPGQGAYEQYF
TRBJ2-7,.,.,TRBV5-4,TGTGCCAGCAGCTTGATTTCCCCAGGTCCCTACGAGCAGTACTTC,CASSLISPGPYEQYF
TRBJ1-1,.,few,TRBV7-2,TGTGCCAGCAGCTCCAGCTTCGGGACTGAAGCTTTCTTT,CASSSSFGTEAFF
TRBJ2-3,TRBD2,.,TRBV19,TGTGCCAGTAGTACCTCTAGCGGGGGCTCGTATCTCGCAGATACGCAGTATTTT,CASSTSSGGSYLADTQYF
TRBJ2-3,TRBD2,.,TRBV7-6,TGTGCCAGCAGCCCGGGACTAGCTCTCGCAGATACGCAGTATTTT,CASSPGLALADTQYF
TRBJ2-6,TRBD1,once,TRBV4-2,TGTGCCAGCAGCCAATTCCCCCAGGGGGCGACCTCTGGGGCCAACGTCCTGACTTTC,CASSQFPQGATSGANVLTF
TRBJ2-5,.,.,TRBV7-9,TGTGCCAGCAGCTCGGTGGAGACCCAGTACTTC,CASSSVETQYF
TRBJ2-5,TRBD1,.,TRBV11-3,TGTGCCAGCAGCTTGGGACAGGGGGGGAGGGAGACCCAGTACTTC,CASSLGQGGRETQYF
TRBJ1-2,TRBD1,few,TRBV4-3,TGCGCCAGCAGCCAAGAGATTTGGGGACAGTACTATGGCTACACCTTC,CASSQEIWGQYYGYTF
TRBJ1-1,.,.,TRBV5-6,TGTGCCAGCAGCGATAGTGGCACTGAAGCTTTCTTT,CASSDSGTEAFF
TRBJ2-1,TRBD2,.,TRBV28,TGTGCCAGCAGTCTTAGCGGGAGTCCCTACAATGAGCAGTTCTTC,CASSLSGSPYNEQFF
TRBJ2-1,TRBD2,.,TRBV19,TGTGCCAGTAGTATTGGGACTAACAATGAGCAGTTCTTC,CASSIGTNNEQFF
TRBJ1-5,.,few,TRBV7-9,TGTGCCAGCAGCTTACAGGGCAATCAGCCCCAGCATTTT,CASSLQGNQPQHF
TRBJ2-3,.,.,TRBV4-1,TGCGCCAGCAGCCCCGCTCCGACCCGGGGTACGCAGTATTTT,CASSPAPTRGTQYF